The present entry profiles one TCR beta chain with its context. These data originate in a study of lymphopenia after photon versus proton radiotherapy. CDR3 length equals 16 residues. From germline, CDR1 is SGHAT and CDR2 FQNNGV. V was clipped by 2 bases and J by 3 bases; unmatched bases: 9. TCRdb's table, derived via immunoSEQ multiplex PCR, lists solely in-frame clones and lacks some. This table has 28,000 or so clones, more than 70% appearing once. The chain couples TRBV11-2 to TRBJ1-2; 7 nucleotides align to TRBD1. Here the sequenced sample was peripheral blood, taken from a patient treated with photon-based radiotherapy. The TCR sequence derives from a man younger than 45 with gastric cancer. This CDR3 reads CASSLKTGIDDYGYTF. In nucleotides, the CDR3 is TGTGCCAGCAGCTTAAAGACAGGGATTGATGACTATGGCTACACCTTC.